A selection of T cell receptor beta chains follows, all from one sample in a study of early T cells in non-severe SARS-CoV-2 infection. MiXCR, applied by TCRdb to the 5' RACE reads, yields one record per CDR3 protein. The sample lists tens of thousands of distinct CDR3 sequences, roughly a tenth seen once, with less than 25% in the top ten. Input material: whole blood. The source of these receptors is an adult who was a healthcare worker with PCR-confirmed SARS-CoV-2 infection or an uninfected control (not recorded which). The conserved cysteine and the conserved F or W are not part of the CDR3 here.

CDR3: SVESGGEQY; V: TRBV29-1; J: TRBJ2-7
CDR3: ASSDRVNTEAF; V: TRBV6-1; J: TRBJ1-1
CDR3: ASRGRSQGTDTQY; V: TRBV5-1; J: TRBJ2-3
CDR3: ATGKGGQLYSYEQY; V: TRBV21-1; J: TRBJ2-7
CDR3: ASSRDSAGEQY; V: TRBV7-9; J: TRBJ2-7
CDR3: SADLQANTEVF; V: TRBV29-1; J: TRBJ1-1
CDR3: ASSEVDETQY; V: TRBV6-1; J: TRBJ2-5
CDR3: ASSGPGTSGGYEQF; V: TRBV6-6; J: TRBJ2-1
CDR3: SAIQGENKQF; V: TRBV20-1; J: TRBJ2-1
CDR3: ASSLEFGAGGFLKTQY; V: TRBV7-6; J: TRBJ2-5
CDR3: SSGRGGPDTQY; V: TRBV29-1; J: TRBJ2-3
CDR3: ASSPDGEQPQH; V: TRBV9; J: TRBJ1-5
CDR3: ASSSPGSRETQY; V: TRBV7-9; J: TRBJ2-5
CDR3: ASSVGQGNYGYT; V: TRBV9; J: TRBJ1-2
CDR3: ASSWTENIQY; V: TRBV7-9; J: TRBJ2-4
CDR3: ASSVDSYPSDEQY; V: TRBV9; J: TRBJ2-7
CDR3: ASRGGPTDTQY; V: TRBV12-3/TRBV12-4; J: TRBJ2-3
CDR3: ASRLTGTSTDTQY; V: TRBV11-2; J: TRBJ2-3
CDR3: ASSQSGTSGPSDTQY; V: TRBV3-1; J: TRBJ2-3
CDR3: ASSSSQNSPLH; V: TRBV12-3/TRBV12-4; J: TRBJ1-6
CDR3: ASSSGQGNYGYT; V: TRBV12-3/TRBV12-4; J: TRBJ1-2
CDR3: ASSKNPDTQY; V: TRBV19; J: TRBJ2-3
CDR3: ASGSYSGGAGYNEQF; V: TRBV10-2; J: TRBJ2-1
CDR3: ASSPGTSWEQY; V: TRBV18; J: TRBJ2-7
CDR3: ASRDRGFQETQY; V: TRBV6-2/TRBV6-3; J: TRBJ2-5
CDR3: SVDRGTGELF; V: TRBV29-1; J: TRBJ2-2
CDR3: ASTPRGGQRSEQF; V: TRBV19; J: TRBJ2-1
CDR3: ASSLELGEQF; V: TRBV7-2; J: TRBJ2-1
CDR3: ASARDGRNYGYT; V: TRBV7-9; J: TRBJ1-2
CDR3: ASYRVNTEAF; V: TRBV28; J: TRBJ1-1
CDR3: ASSESRVVGAF; V: TRBV10-2; J: TRBJ1-1
CDR3: ASSFSTEAF; V: TRBV11-2; J: TRBJ1-1
CDR3: ASSHPNTGELF; V: TRBV7-2; J: TRBJ2-2
CDR3: ASSRAGLGLNEKLF; V: TRBV3-1; J: TRBJ1-4
CDR3: ASSPLRRPYAYNEQF; V: TRBV7-8; J: TRBJ2-1
CDR3: ASSLAGTNTGELF; V: TRBV7-2; J: TRBJ2-2
CDR3: ASSPPTRANVLT; V: TRBV3-1; J: TRBJ2-6
CDR3: SARRPLLFNEQF; V: TRBV20-1; J: TRBJ2-1
CDR3: ASSRLAGSEQY; V: TRBV11-2; J: TRBJ2-7
CDR3: ASSQDSGALSRAF; V: TRBV4-1; J: TRBJ1-1
CDR3: SASPPTGRGVNEQY; V: TRBV20-1; J: TRBJ2-7
CDR3: ASSQDPPPVTYEQY; V: TRBV4-2; J: TRBJ2-7
CDR3: ASAGTGGSGYT; V: TRBV12-5; J: TRBJ1-2
CDR3: ASSQGAPTGELF; V: TRBV4-1; J: TRBJ2-2
CDR3: ASSPFSGANVLT; V: TRBV4-2; J: TRBJ2-6
CDR3: SVVGRHTDTQY; V: TRBV29-1; J: TRBJ2-3